This T cell receptor (beta chain) appears in the sequencing data of a study of cytomegalovirus exposure and HLA in healthy donors. Study-wide background: A previous analysis identified approximately 110 million unique TCR beta sequences derived from roughly 190 million T cells. Membership in the Caucasian-associated ancestry cluster was found for about four fifths of approximately 430 genotyped donors.

General study points: V- and J-gene trimming of TCR beta was linked (in a later analysis) to a missense DCLRE1C variant. Among TCR beta chains, those listed as cytomegalovirus-associated numbered some 170.

The CDR3 loop spans 14 amino acids. V lost 3 bases and J lost 0, with 9 bases in between. CDR1 is LNHDA, CDR2 SQIVND, per germline (reference sequence). Researchers ran the PCR with 60 Vbeta and 13 Jbeta primers. Profiled with immunoSEQ multiplex PCR; TCRdb holds only in-frame clones, not every one. This sample's table reports over 100,000 clones. On this clone itself: Its antigen remains unidentified.

The genes are TRBV19 and TRBJ2-7, with a possible D match to TRBD1 (5 bases). The material sequenced was PBMCs. The clonotype comes from a woman between 35 and 50 years old in good health and CMV-seropositive. The CDR3 DNA follows: TGTGCCAGTAGTATGGACATCCTCTCCTACGAGCAGTACTTC. Protein product: CASSMDILSYEQYF.